The source of this T cell receptor (beta chain) is a study of lymphopenia after photon versus proton radiotherapy (dated by TCRdb to the late 2010s). General notes on the study: The immunological effects of photon versus proton radiation therapy were compared in patients with gastrointestinal tumors who developed high-grade lymphopenia. A cohort of under 25 patients with gastrointestinal tumors who received either photon or proton therapy and subsequently developed lymphopenia was included. The study aimed to characterize how the two radiation modalities differ in their impact on the immune system. What the study reported, not specific to this receptor: Across the cohort, a larger post-nadir drop in TCR diversity was inversely correlated with overall survival time among patients who died. After the lymphocyte count nadir, photon-treated repertoires showed oligoclonal expansion, especially of CD8+ Temra cells, which drove the drop in diversity. During treatment, patients who received proton therapy stayed relatively stable, whereas patients who received photon therapy lost naive T cells and TCR diversity and gained effector/memory populations. The survival association was assessed only in patients who died, and better survival with proton therapy was presented by the authors as a possibility rather than a demonstrated result.

Inclusive of the bounding cysteine and phenylalanine, the CDR3 is 15 residues long. Left in the record is the CDR3 DNA by itself, 45 bases read in frame from the first base. The junction shows trimming of 3 bases on V and 3 bases on J, plus 14 bases between the germline ends. CDR1 SGHDT and CDR2 YYEEEE were looked up in the germline V gene. The library was obtained by the immunoSEQ multiplex PCR assay. T cell repertoires were profiled by deep sequencing of rearranged TCR beta loci, alongside multiparametric flow cytometry. TCRdb holds this immuneACCESS table with in-frame rearrangements only. Some clones are missing; in checked studies, unresolved V genes explain under half, and the rest has no known cause. Here the sample has 150,000 to 200,000 clones; 88% occur a single time. Around 4.6% of the sample comes from the top ten. This clone was detected a few times. The antigen it recognizes is unknown. One base away there is no much larger clone; base qualities are not given.

The TCR comes from a man in his forties or fifties with gastric cancer. The starting material was peripheral blood, obtained from a patient treated with photon-based radiotherapy. In this chain, TRBV5-6 is recombined with TRBJ2-3; TRBD2 might be the D gene, on 6 matching bases. The DNA is TGTGCCAGCAGCTCAGTTAGGCTAGCGACAGATACGCAGTATTTT. It specifies CASSSVRLATDTQYF.